This TCR beta chain comes out of a study of B cell selection in AIRE deficiency. Sorted regulatory T cells were CD4-positive, CD25-high and CD127-low or negative. Concerning this clone: What it binds is unknown.

Germline CDR1 reads SGDLS; CDR2 reads YYNGEE. V was clipped by 3 bases and J by 1 base, with 11 bases between them. The CDR3 contains 14 residues. Study-level findings and limits: Shorter CDR3s marked shared Treg sequences, biased toward few non-templated insertions.

Assay: immunoSEQ multiplex PCR; the TCRdb copy retains only in-frame clones and omits some. Here the sample spans about 21,000 clones, 94% being singletons. The sequenced sample consisted of Tregs sorted from PBMCs. This receptor was obtained from a human donor with AIRE deficiency. V and J are TRBV9 and TRBJ2-7, with D possibly being TRBD1 (6 bases). The CDR3 sequence is CASSGGGRSYEQYF. The CDR3 bases are TGTGCCAGCAGCGGTGGGGGCCGTTCCTACGAGCAGTACTTC.